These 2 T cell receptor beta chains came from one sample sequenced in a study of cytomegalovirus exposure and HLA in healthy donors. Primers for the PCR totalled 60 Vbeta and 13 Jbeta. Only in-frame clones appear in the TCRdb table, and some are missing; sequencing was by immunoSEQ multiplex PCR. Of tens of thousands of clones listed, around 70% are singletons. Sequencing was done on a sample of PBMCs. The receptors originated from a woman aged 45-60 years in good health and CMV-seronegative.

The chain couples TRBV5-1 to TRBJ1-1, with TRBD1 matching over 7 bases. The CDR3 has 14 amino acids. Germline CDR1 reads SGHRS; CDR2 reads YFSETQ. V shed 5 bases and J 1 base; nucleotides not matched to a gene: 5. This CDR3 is CASRMGQWNTEAFF. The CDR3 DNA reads TGCGCCAGCAGGATGGGACAGTGGAACACTGAAGCTTTCTTT.

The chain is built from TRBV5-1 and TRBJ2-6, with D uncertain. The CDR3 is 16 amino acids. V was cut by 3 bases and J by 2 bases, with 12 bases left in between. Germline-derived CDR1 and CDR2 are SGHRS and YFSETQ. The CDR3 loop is CASSSGELAGANVLTF. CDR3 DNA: TGCGCCAGCAGCTCCGGTGAGCTGGCTGGGGCCAACGTCCTGACTTTC. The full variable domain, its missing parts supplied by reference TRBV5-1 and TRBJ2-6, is KAGVTQTPRYLIKTRGQQVTLSCSPISGHRSVSWYQQTPGQGLQFLFEYFSETQRNKGNFPGRFSGRQFSNSRSEMNVSTLELGDSALYLCASSSGELAGANVLTFGAGSRLTVL.